This T cell receptor beta chain derives from a study of brain metastases from non-small cell lung cancer. Findings and caveats of the study: Expanded T-cell clones appeared in around 60% of brain metastases over primaries.

Concerning this clone itself: The antigen is undetermined.

This CDR3 spans 20 amino acids. Germline values: CDR1 WNHNN, CDR2 SYGVQD (reference sequence). The ends lost 0 bases at V and 4 bases at J; junction bases unmatched: 17. The assay was immunoSEQ multiplex PCR, and TCRdb's table has in-frame clones only and misses some. The data contain some 4,200 clones, roughly 90% of them singletons. The chain employs TRBV10-1 and TRBJ1-1; 10 nucleotides line up with TRBD1. The receptor's source is a donor older than 35 with non-small cell lung cancer. Sequenced sample: primary lung tumor tissue. CDR3 protein: CASSESGRPPGTGVGTEAFF. The CDR3 DNA follows: TGCGCCAGCAGTGAGTCCGGCAGACCTCCCGGGACAGGGGTTGGCACTGAAGCTTTCTTT.